This record covers a single TCR beta chain. What it binds is unknown. The V gene lost 4 bases and the J gene lost 3 bases, with 14 bases spanning the gap. In germline, CDR1 is SGHKS, CDR2 YYEKEE (reference sequence). The CDR3 is 15 residues long. The record originates from a study of cytomegalovirus exposure and HLA in healthy donors. Study background: In a later analysis, the 130 or so validation repertoires were reported to have used the same platform as the approximately 670 first-cohort repertoires.

Findings of the study overall: Most TCR sequences were uncommon, yet certain public TCRs appeared in many donors. TCR clusters originating in the first cohort tended to co-occur in the 110 or so validation repertoires, according to a later analysis.

Profiled with immunoSEQ multiplex PCR; TCRdb holds only in-frame clones, not every one. The profile shows about 55,000 clones, more than 80% of them singletons. This TCR was sampled from a man aged 18 to 35 in good health and CMV-seronegative. The rearrangement uses TRBV5-5 and TRBJ1-5, with D uncertain. Sample: PBMCs. The CDR3 loop reads CASSPRRGDNQPQHF. In nucleotides, the CDR3 is TGTGCCAGCAGCCCGAGACGGGGAGACAATCAGCCCCAGCATTTT.